Listed below are T cell receptor beta chains from one sample, sequenced in a study of blood T cell repertoires in COVID-19. Repertoires were generated with immunoSEQ multiplex PCR, while TCRdb's copy carries only in-frame clones and drops some. Found here are approximately 210,000 clones, around 88% of them singletons; the top ten hold roughly 14%. Sequences were obtained from PBMCs or T cells enriched from blood (not recorded which). The receptors derive from a woman aged 45 to 65 with acute COVID-19. The CDR3 runs from the conserved cysteine through the conserved F or W. D genes are given only for firm matches. Rows give clone size only sometimes, using once, few, many, or a class for an expanded clone.

clone_size: -; v_call: TRBV28; j_call: TRBJ2-1; d_call: TRBD2; cdr3_aa: CASSLSLSGSHNEQFF; cdr3_nt: TGTGCCAGCAGTTTATCCCTTAGCGGGAGCCACAATGAGCAGTTCTTC
clone_size: once; v_call: TRBV28; j_call: TRBJ1-5; d_call: -; cdr3_aa: CASSLRQGSNQPQHF; cdr3_nt: TGTGCCAGCAGTTTACGGCAGGGATCCAATCAGCCCCAGCATTTT
clone_size: -; v_call: TRBV7-3; j_call: TRBJ2-3; d_call: TRBD2; cdr3_aa: CASSSQRPGTSGRAADTQYF; cdr3_nt: TGTGCCAGCAGCTCTCAACGTCCCGGGACTAGCGGGAGGGCCGCAGATACGCAGTATTTT
clone_size: once; v_call: TRBV11-2; j_call: TRBJ1-1; d_call: -; cdr3_aa: CASSPHGVKSEAFF; cdr3_nt: TGTGCCAGCAGCCCGCACGGAGTGAAGTCTGAAGCTTTCTTT
clone_size: -; v_call: TRBV5-4; j_call: TRBJ1-5; d_call: -; cdr3_aa: CASSLRGRTPQHF; cdr3_nt: TGTGCCAGCAGCTTGCGGGGGAGGACGCCCCAGCATTTT
clone_size: -; v_call: TRBV5-1; j_call: TRBJ2-7; d_call: -; cdr3_aa: CASSVVSSYEQYF; cdr3_nt: TGCGCCAGTAGCGTGGTGAGTTCCTACGAGCAGTACTTC
clone_size: -; v_call: TRBV7-9; j_call: TRBJ1-4; d_call: TRBD1; cdr3_aa: CASSLVGQGTNEKLFF; cdr3_nt: TGTGCCAGCAGCTTAGTGGGACAGGGGACTAATGAAAAACTGTTTTTT
clone_size: -; v_call: TRBV19; j_call: TRBJ2-1; d_call: TRBD2; cdr3_aa: CASSISIGLAGYNEQFF; cdr3_nt: TGTGCCAGTAGTATTAGTATCGGACTAGCGGGGTACAATGAGCAGTTCTTC
clone_size: once; v_call: TRBV18; j_call: TRBJ1-5; d_call: TRBD1; cdr3_aa: CASSLDRGNQPQHF; cdr3_nt: TGTGCCAGCTCACTGGACAGGGGAAACCAGCCCCAGCATTTT
clone_size: -; v_call: TRBV6-5; j_call: TRBJ1-1; d_call: -; cdr3_aa: CASTLGHMNTEAFF; cdr3_nt: TGTGCCAGCACCTTAGGACACATGAACACTGAAGCTTTCTTT
clone_size: -; v_call: TRBV11-3; j_call: TRBJ2-2; d_call: TRBD1; cdr3_aa: CASKQRQGLDTGELFF; cdr3_nt: TGTGCCAGCAAGCAGAGACAGGGGTTGGACACCGGGGAGCTGTTTTTT
clone_size: -; v_call: TRBV5-1; j_call: TRBJ2-3; d_call: TRBD1; cdr3_aa: CASRPQTGPLSTDTQYF; cdr3_nt: TGCGCCAGCAGACCCCAGACAGGGCCCCTTAGCACAGATACGCAGTATTTT
clone_size: -; v_call: TRBV18; j_call: TRBJ2-7; d_call: -; cdr3_aa: CASSPAVTYEQYF; cdr3_nt: TGTGCCAGCTCACCTGCGGTGACCTACGAGCAGTACTTC
clone_size: few; v_call: TRBV7-2; j_call: TRBJ1-6; d_call: -; cdr3_aa: CASTFGATGGNSPLHF; cdr3_nt: TGTGCCAGCACCTTTGGGGCTACCGGGGGAAATTCACCCCTCCACTTT
clone_size: -; v_call: TRBV11-2; j_call: TRBJ2-3; d_call: TRBD2; cdr3_aa: CASSLEGLGTDTQYF; cdr3_nt: TGTGCCAGCAGCTTAGAGGGACTAGGAACAGATACGCAGTATTTT
clone_size: -; v_call: TRBV27; j_call: TRBJ2-7; d_call: TRBD1; cdr3_aa: CASLKRKGAAYEQYF; cdr3_nt: TGTGCCAGCTTAAAAAGGAAGGGGGCCGCCTACGAGCAGTACTTC
clone_size: -; v_call: TRBV9; j_call: TRBJ2-7; d_call: -; cdr3_aa: CASSVVADSYEQYF; cdr3_nt: TGTGCCAGCAGCGTAGTTGCAGACTCCTACGAGCAGTACTTC
clone_size: -; v_call: TRBV5-4; j_call: TRBJ2-2; d_call: TRBD1; cdr3_aa: CASSLVTGANTGELFF; cdr3_nt: TGTGCCAGCAGCTTGGTGACAGGGGCGAACACCGGGGAGCTGTTTTTT
clone_size: -; v_call: TRBV6-5; j_call: TRBJ1-3; d_call: -; cdr3_aa: CASSYGGQSSGNTIYF; cdr3_nt: TGTGCCAGCAGTTACGGAGGACAGAGCTCTGGAAACACCATATATTTT
clone_size: -; v_call: TRBV28; j_call: TRBJ2-5; d_call: -; cdr3_aa: CASSLFRQETQYF; cdr3_nt: TGTGCCAGCAGTTTATTCAGGCAAGAGACCCAGTACTTC
clone_size: -; v_call: TRBV6-5; j_call: TRBJ1-1; d_call: -; cdr3_aa: CASKPTGNTEAFF; cdr3_nt: TGTGCCAGCAAGCCGACAGGCAACACTGAAGCTTTCTTT
clone_size: -; v_call: TRBV27; j_call: TRBJ1-1; d_call: TRBD1; cdr3_aa: CASRNARQGDKKNTEAFF; cdr3_nt: TGTGCCAGCAGAAACGCGAGACAGGGAGATAAGAAAAACACTGAAGCTTTCTTT
clone_size: -; v_call: TRBV28; j_call: TRBJ1-5; d_call: -; cdr3_aa: CASSLLWRVVNQPQHF; cdr3_nt: TGTGCCAGCAGTTTATTGTGGAGAGTGGTTAATCAGCCCCAGCATTTT
clone_size: -; v_call: TRBV7-2; j_call: TRBJ1-2; d_call: -; cdr3_aa: CASSLAEGVANYGYTF; cdr3_nt: TGTGCCAGCAGCTTAGCGGAAGGGGTGGCGAACTATGGCTACACCTTC